The 32 T cell receptor beta chains given below trace back to one sample, sequenced in a study of molecular identifiers for immune sequencing clone quantification. TCRdb recomputed calls from the PCR reads with MiXCR, one row per CDR3 protein. The data hold about 640,000 distinct CDR3 sequences, with 15% to 20% observed a single time. The sample consisted of naive CD8+ T cells from blood, with Jurkat cell RNA spiked in. Described subset: FACS-sorted CD8+CD4-CCR7+CD45RA+ naive T cells. The origin of the receptors is a human donor in good health. Some libraries in this study had Jurkat cell RNA spiked in.

As for this clonotype: This likely comes from a read error, as the CDR3 has no conserved phenylalanine or tryptophan at its end. It is unclear where the CDR3 begins or ends on the DNA, so no DNA is shown, and the CDR3 is as TCRdb lists it. The V gene is TRBV11-2, the J gene TRBJ1-4. The germline V gene encodes CDR1 SGHAT and CDR2 FQNNGV. The CDR3 length equals 13 residues, ends included. The CDR3 loop reads CASSLDRWGLLVL.

This clonotype has a count of ten or more. V usage is TRBV27 and J usage is TRBJ2-3, with unresolved D. The CDR3 contains 13 residues. The germline V gene has CDR1 MNHEY and CDR2 SMNVEV (reference sequence). Trimming took off 3 bases at V and 4 bases at J, with 8 bases between the two ends. CDR3 sequence: CASSFDRADTQYF. The CDR3 DNA follows: TGTGCCAGCAGTTTCGATAGGGCAGATACGCAGTATTTT.

This clonotype has ten or more counts. V is TRBV4-3 and J is TRBJ2-7, with D perhaps matching TRBD1 (6 bases). CDR3 length: 15 residues. Germline assignment: CDR1 LGHNA and CDR2 YSLEER. V was trimmed by 2 bases and J by 2 bases, leaving 13 bases between them. Here the CDR3 reads CASSQFTDSTYEQYF. The CDR3 coding sequence is TGCGCCAGCAGCCAATTCACGGACAGTACCTACGAGCAGTACTTC.

This clonotype was recorded only once. A much bigger clone sits one base away, suggesting this may be a read error. This rearrangement joins TRBV7-9 to TRBJ2-1; maybe TRBD1 (6 bases). The CDR3 totals 16 residues. CDR1 and CDR2 (germline): SEHNR, FQNEAQ (reference sequence). The CDR3 sequence: CASSNRDTSSCNEQFF. The CDR3 nucleotides are TGTGCCAGCAGCAACCGGGACACGAGCTCCTGCAATGAGCAGTTCTTC.

About this clonotype: A much larger clone sits a single nucleotide away, making a read error possible. This chain uses TRBV11-2 with TRBJ2-7, with 12 bases lining up with TRBD2. The ends lost 2 bases at V and 12 bases at J; junction bases unmatched: 11. Germline lookup yields CDR1 SGHAT and CDR2 FQNNGV. This CDR3 is 15 amino acids long. The CDR3 DNA is TGTGCCAGCAGCTTAAATCAAGCTAGCGGGAGGGCCCCGTACTTC. Translated, it gives CASSLNQASGRAPYF.

This clonotype came up many times. This chain joins TRBV29-1 and TRBJ2-1; no definite D call. The V gene's germline CDR1 is SQVTM and CDR2 ANQGSEA. V was pared by 6 bases and J by 7 bases, with 19 bases between. This CDR3 has 14 residues. CDR3 coding DNA: TGCAGCGTCGGTCTTAATCCATTGGGTAATGAGCAGTTCTTC. It codes for CSVGLNPLGNEQFF.

The rearrangement links TRBV20-1 to TRBJ2-1; 10 bases agree with TRBD2. V lost 2 bases and J lost 0; bases outside the gene matches: 10. This CDR3 contains 18 residues. The V gene's germline CDR1 is DFQATT and CDR2 SNEGSKA (reference sequence). The CDR3 nucleotides are TGCAGTGCTAGAAAGGAGCGGGAGGGATTCCCCTCCTACAATGAGCAGTTCTTC. Translating gives CSARKEREGFPSYNEQFF.

Note on this clonotype: This clone may be a read error of a much larger clone one base away. J is TRBJ2-7 and V is TRBV20-1; D gene ambiguous. V shed 7 bases and J shed 3 bases, with 16 bases lying between them. Germline V CDR1 and CDR2: DFQATT, SNEGSKA (reference sequence). This CDR3 spans 13 amino acids. CDR3 DNA sequence: TGCAGTGTGCTTGGACGGCAACTCTACGAGCAGTACTTC. This sequence encodes CSVLGRQLYEQYF.

This clonotype was detected a few times. The J gene is TRBJ2-2, the V gene TRBV28; possibly TRBD1 or TRBD2 for D (5 bases each). This CDR3 has 12 residues. Germline V gene lookup returns CDR1 MDHEN and CDR2 SYDVKM. V lost 7 bases, J lost 6 bases, and 9 bases lay in between. CDR3 protein: CASKWGPGELFF. For the CDR3, the DNA is TGTGCCAGCAAGTGGGGACCCGGGGAGCTGTTTTTT.

Ten or more counts support this clonotype. The rearrangement links TRBV7-9 to TRBJ2-4; no firm D call. The germline V and J ends were trimmed by 4 bases and 1 base, with 14 bases remaining between them. Looked up from germline, CDR1 is SEHNR and CDR2 is FQNEAQ (reference sequence). The CDR3 totals 16 residues. CDR3 amino acids: CASSSSISWAKNIQYF. In DNA, the CDR3 is TGTGCCAGCAGCTCCTCCATCTCCTGGGCCAAAAACATTCAGTACTTC.

This clonotype was detected ten times or more. This rearrangement joins TRBV4-1 to TRBJ2-7; D gene unclear. Germline lookup yields CDR1 MGHRA and CDR2 YSYEKL. The CDR3 extends over 14 amino acids. Trimming cost V 1 base and J 0 bases, with 7 bases left between them. The CDR3 here is CASSQGYSSYEQYF. CDR3 sequence (DNA): TGCGCCAGCAGCCAAGGATACAGCTCCTACGAGCAGTACTTC.

This clonotype was counted only a few times. The rearrangement links TRBV19 to TRBJ1-5; no definite D call. This CDR3 spans 11 amino acids. Germline values: CDR1 LNHDA, CDR2 SQIVND (reference sequence). V was shortened by 0 bases and J by 11 bases, with 5 bases between the two germline ends. Here the CDR3 DNA reads TGTGCCAGTAGTATAGATCTGTCCCAGCATTTT. This sequence encodes CASSIDLSQHF.

The rearrangement joins TRBV27 to TRBJ2-3; 10 nucleotides align to TRBD2. Germline V lookup: CDR1 MNHEY, CDR2 SMNVEV (reference sequence). The CDR3 length is 17 residues. J was trimmed by 0 bases and V by 4 bases; bases with no gene match: 7. The CDR3 here is CASSSGLAFISTDTQYF. CDR3 nucleotide sequence: TGTGCCAGCAGTTCGGGACTAGCGTTTATAAGCACAGATACGCAGTATTTT.

Regarding this clonotype: A much more abundant neighbour one base away suggests this may be a read error. The rearrangement uses TRBV11-2 and TRBJ2-5; 9 bases agree with TRBD1. The CDR3 loop spans 15 amino acids. The V gene end was trimmed by 4 bases and the J gene end by 1 base; junction bases not matched to a gene: 4. The germline V gene has CDR1 SGHAT and CDR2 FQNNGV. The CDR3 protein is CASSSRTGAQETQYF. CDR3 sequence (DNA): TGTGCCAGCAGCTCCCGGACAGGGGCCCAAGAGACCCAGTACTTC.

This clonotype was detected many times. The chain links TRBV5-1 to TRBJ1-1; D remains ambiguous. V was cut by 1 base and J by 0 bases, with 10 bases left in between. The CDR3 runs 15 residues. Germline loops: CDR1 SGHRS, CDR2 YFSETQ. The CDR3, as DNA: TGCGCCAGCAGCTTGTCGTCAGCTATGAACACTGAAGCTTTCTTT. Residues: CASSLSSAMNTEAFF. Using reference TRBV5-1 and TRBJ1-1 for the parts outside the CDR3, the full variable domain is KAGVTQTPRYLIKTRGQQVTLSCSPISGHRSVSWYQQTPGQGLQFLFEYFSETQRNKGNFPGRFSGRQFSNSRSEMNVSTLELGDSALYLCASSLSSAMNTEAFFGQGTRLTVV.

This clonotype has ten or more counts. The chain is built from TRBV10-2 and TRBJ1-4; TRBD1 is a possible D gene (6 bases). This CDR3 contains 15 residues. V was clipped by 7 bases and J by 8 bases, with 20 bases between them. The V gene's germline CDR1 is WSHSY and CDR2 SAAADI. CDR3 nucleotide sequence: TGCGCCAGCACCGAGGACAGCCGTATCGTGGAAAAACTGTTTTTT. Translated, it gives CASTEDSRIVEKLFF.

This clonotype showed up many times. The chain recombines TRBV11-2 with TRBJ1-6; a possible D gene is TRBD1 (5 bases). V was pared by 5 bases and J by 10 bases, with 12 bases between. The CDR3 length is 13 residues. CDR1 SGHAT and CDR2 FQNNGV come from the germline V gene. CDR3 sequence: CASSAGGGSPLHF. CDR3 nucleotides: TGTGCCAGCAGCGCTGGGGGGGGGTCACCCCTCCACTTT.

This clonotype was seen many times. This sequence joins TRBV7-9 and TRBJ2-7; D remains ambiguous. This CDR3 comprises 15 residues. V was cut by 0 bases and J by 3 bases, with 12 bases left in between. Germline V gives CDR1 SEHNR, CDR2 FQNEAQ (reference sequence). The CDR3 loop is CASSLALGTYYEQYF. CDR3 DNA sequence: TGTGCCAGCAGCTTAGCGCTTGGCACCTACTACGAGCAGTACTTC. Combining the CDR3 with reference TRBV7-9 and TRBJ2-7 gives the whole variable domain DTGVSQNPRHKITKRGQNVTFRCDPISEHNRLYWYRQTLGQGPEFLTYFQNEAQLEKSRLLSDRFSAERPKGSFSTLEIQRTEQGDSAMYLCASSLALGTYYEQYFGPGTRLTVT.

This clonotype was seen ten or more times. The CDR3, as DNA: TGTGCCAGCAGTTTAGGGGGGCCCACAGATACGCAGTATTTT. Its protein is CASSLGGPTDTQYF. V usage is TRBV12-3 or TRBV12-4 and J usage is TRBJ2-3, with D perhaps TRBD1 (6 bases). The V gene lost 1 base and the J gene lost 2 bases, with 7 bases spanning the gap. This CDR3 contains 14 residues.

On this clonotype: The germline gene is not matched at one end of the junction; a read error may be the cause. The chain carries TRBV13 and TRBJ2-7; D ambiguous. This CDR3 contains 13 residues. The germline gives CDR1 PRHDT, CDR2 FYEKMQ (reference sequence). CDR3 DNA sequence: TGTGCCAGCGGCTTAGCACGCTCCTACGAGCAGTACTTC. This gives the protein CASGLARSYEQYF.

This clonotype was counted a few times. The chain couples TRBV12-3 or TRBV12-4 to TRBJ2-5; 9 bases are shared with TRBD1. Unmatched junction bases numbered 14, after V lost 5 bases and J lost 7 bases. There are 16 residues in the CDR3. In DNA form, the CDR3 reads TGTGCCAGCAGTCCCGGGACAGGGCCTAATTGGGGGACCCAGTACTTC. Amino acids: CASSPGTGPNWGTQYF.

Only a few counts were recorded for this clonotype. The rearrangement links TRBV5-1 to TRBJ2-7; D is possibly TRBD1 (6 bases). Germline CDR1 and CDR2: SGHRS and YFSETQ. There are 14 residues in the CDR3. Trimming removed 4 bases at V and 7 bases at J, with 18 bases between. The CDR3 is CASSPWDTMGEQYF. CDR3 nucleotides: TGCGCCAGCAGCCCATGGGACACCATGGGGGAGCAGTACTTC.

This chain connects TRBV3-2 to TRBJ2-3; the table's D call of TRBD1 was not tested on the DNA. TRBV3-2 represents a pseudogene. The CDR3 runs 12 residues. The CDR3 DNA is TGTGCCAGCCCACCAGGGGGCCGGCGTCGGTATTTT. It encodes CASPPGGRRRYF.

This clonotype came up many times. V and J are TRBV7-9 and TRBJ2-5; D uncertain. V dropped 5 bases and J dropped 1 base, with 11 bases sitting between them. The CDR3 is 14 residues long. CDR1 SEHNR and CDR2 FQNEAQ come from the germline V gene (reference sequence). CDR3 protein: CASSPPGPQETQYF. CDR3 coding DNA: TGTGCCAGCAGCCCCCCCGGGCCCCAAGAGACCCAGTACTTC.

The sample holds many counts of this clonotype. V and J are TRBV11-2 and TRBJ1-1; D is uncertain. V lost 5 bases to trimming and J lost 4 bases, with 20 bases between them. The CDR3 has 16 residues. Germline-derived CDR1 and CDR2 are SGHAT and FQNNGV. In DNA, the CDR3 is TGTGCCAGCAGCCCAGCCGGGGATAGGCTCGGCACTGAAGCTTTCTTT. Translating gives CASSPAGDRLGTEAFF.

J is TRBJ2-1 and V is TRBV7-2; 9 positions agree with TRBD1. Germline CDR1 reads SGHTA; CDR2 reads FQGNSA. Germline trimming cut 4 bases from V and 4 bases from J; bases unmatched to any gene: 5. The CDR3 is 15 residues long. The CDR3 DNA reads TGTGCCAGCAGCTCCCCCGGGACAGGGTACAATGAGCAGTTCTTC. Translation gives CASSSPGTGYNEQFF.

A remark on this clonotype: Possible read error: a much larger clone is one base away. Since no conserved phenylalanine or tryptophan closes the CDR3, a read error is the likely cause. The genes are TRBV4-1 and TRBJ1-2; D perhaps matches TRBD1 (5 bases). The germline V gene encodes CDR1 MGHRA and CDR2 YSYEKL. This CDR3 has 15 residues. The V and J ends lost 1 base and 2 bases respectively, with 11 bases between them. CDR3 sequence reads: CASSQGPGENYGYTL. The DNA of the CDR3 is TGCGCCAGCAGCCAAGGTCCGGGGGAGAACTATGGCTACACCCTC.

This sequence joins TRBV9 and TRBJ2-3; tentatively, D is TRBD1 or TRBD2 (5 bases each). This CDR3 is built from 16 residues. In germline, CDR1 is SGDLS, CDR2 YYNGEE. V dropped 3 bases and J dropped 1 base, with 15 bases sitting between them. CDR3 DNA sequence: TGTGCCAGCAGCGAGATCGGGGTGGGGGGCACAGATACGCAGTATTTT. It specifies CASSEIGVGGTDTQYF.

The table lists this clonotype with many counts. The chain recombines TRBV19 with TRBJ2-7, with TRBD1 identical over 7 bases. Germline loops: CDR1 LNHDA, CDR2 SQIVND (reference sequence). The length of the CDR3 is 15 residues. J was trimmed by 2 bases and V by 5 bases; bases with no gene match: 9. The CDR3 is CASSATGTVPYEQYF. CDR3 DNA sequence: TGTGCCAGTAGTGCGACCGGGACAGTACCCTACGAGCAGTACTTC.

Many counts were recorded for this clonotype. The chain combines TRBV3-1 with TRBJ2-2; no firm D call. Germline V gene data show CDR1 as LGHDT and CDR2 as YNNKEL (reference sequence). V was cut by 5 bases and J by 1 base, with 11 bases left in between. CDR3 length equals 15 residues. CDR3 sequence reads: CASSSLLWNTGELFF. The CDR3 DNA follows: TGTGCCAGCAGCTCACTGCTCTGGAACACCGGGGAGCTGTTTTTT.

This clonotype was picked up many times. This chain links TRBV5-1 with TRBJ2-2; unclear D gene. The CDR3 has 15 residues. Trimming shortened V by 5 bases and J by 6 bases, and 17 bases separated the two germline ends. Germline-derived CDR1 and CDR2 are SGHRS and YFSETQ. The CDR3 sequence: CASRRRISEAGELFF. CDR3 DNA: TGCGCCAGCAGGCGCAGGATTTCAGAGGCCGGGGAGCTGTTTTTT.

This clonotype has a count of ten or more. The chain is built from TRBV20-1 and TRBJ1-2; 7 positions match TRBD1. The V and J ends lost 5 bases and 2 bases, in that order; junction bases with no gene match: 17. Germline CDR1 DFQATT, CDR2 SNEGSKA (reference sequence). CDR3 length: 17 amino acids. CDR3 nucleotide sequence: TGCAGTGCTCGAATGATTAATGAGGGGGCGGTGAACTATGGCTACACCTTC. It translates to CSARMINEGAVNYGYTF.